This T cell receptor (beta chain) was obtained from a study of siplizumab effects on memory and regulatory T cells. The sample holds one count of this clone. What it binds is unknown. About 91,000 TCR templates were measured in each sample. Some clones are missing from TCRdb's copy, which holds only in-frame ones; the method was immunoSEQ multiplex PCR. The sample contains approximately 75,000 clones, 93% of which appear only once. Notes on the study in general: There was no confirmation of the suppressive function of proliferating Tregs from siplizumab cultures. Naive T cells appeared more varied than memory cells and looked like key alloresponse contributors. Treg-derived clones made up an average of approximately 64% of mappable alloreactive CD4+ clones with siplizumab and roughly 25% in controls.

V lost 4 bases and J lost 4; bases outside the gene matches: 3. Germline V gene data show CDR1 as MDHEN and CDR2 as SYDVKM. This CDR3 is 13 amino acids long. The sequenced material came from CD8+ T cells sorted from blood. The rearrangement uses TRBV28 and TRBJ1-1, with 7 bases lining up with TRBD1. The sequence came from a human donor in good health. The chain's CDR3 is CASSSRGGTEAFF. CDR3 DNA sequence: TGTGCCAGCAGTTCCAGGGGGGGCACTGAAGCTTTCTTT.